These 16 T cell receptor beta chains share one sample of origin, sequenced in a study of identical twins. TCRdb fed the 5' RACE reads into MiXCR, producing one record per CDR3 protein. The table shows roughly 570,000 distinct CDR3 sequences, with more than 9% occurring only once. This sample was shared with a second study, whose subject was yellow fever vaccine responses in identical twins.

Sequenced: PBMCs. Source of these receptors: a young woman in good health.

CDR3 in amino acids: CSVTSVDEQFF. The CDR3 nucleotides are TGCAGCGTTACTAGCGTCGATGAGCAGTTCTTC. The chain couples TRBV29-1 to TRBJ2-1, with TRBD2 matching 7 bases. The V and J ends lost 5 bases and 8 bases, in that order; junction bases with no gene match: 3. The germline V gene encodes CDR1 SQVTM and CDR2 ANQGSEA. The CDR3 sequence is 11 residues long.

The V gene is TRBV5-1, the J gene TRBJ2-7, with 10 nucleotides matching TRBD2. Germline loops: CDR1 SGHRS, CDR2 YFSETQ. The length of the CDR3 is 13 residues. The ends lost 5 bases at V and 11 bases at J; junction bases unmatched: 10. The CDR3 loop reads CASSPTSGAFEYF. CDR3 DNA sequence: TGCGCCAGCAGTCCCACTAGCGGGGCCTTTGAGTACTTC.

This clonotype occurred a few times. This chain connects TRBV3-1 to TRBJ2-3; D not certain. CDR1 is LGHDT, CDR2 YNNKEL, per germline (reference sequence). V lost 4 bases and J lost 5, with 13 bases in between. The CDR3 consists of 14 residues. CDR3 residues: CASSPAGVRDTQYF. DNA of the CDR3: TGTGCCAGCAGCCCGGCTGGGGTAAGAGATACGCAGTATTTT.

Points on this clonotype: An end of the junction does not agree with germline; a read error may underlie this. The chain employs TRBV7-9 and TRBJ2-2; D may be TRBD1 or TRBD2 (5 bases each). Germline CDR1 is SEHNR and CDR2 is FQNEAQ (reference sequence). This CDR3 has 16 residues. CDR3 DNA: TGTGCCAGCAGGAGAAAGGATGACAGAAACACCGGGGAGCTTTTTTTT. Translated, it gives CASRRKDDRNTGELFF.

This clonotype was recorded a few times. The chain combines TRBV5-6 with TRBJ2-5; D call uncertain. Per the germline V gene, CDR1 is SGHDT and CDR2 is YYEEEE. The V end was cut by 4 bases, the J end by 3 bases, with 7 bases between. The CDR3 has 12 amino acids. The CDR3 sequence is CASSIKEETQYF. Written as DNA, the CDR3 is TGTGCCAGCAGCATTAAAGAAGAGACCCAGTACTTC.

This clonotype was detected ten times or more. The V gene is TRBV12-3 or TRBV12-4, the J gene TRBJ2-1; 10 positions agree with TRBD1. There are 14 residues in the CDR3. V was pared by 6 bases and J by 5 bases, with 4 bases of the junction left unmatched. The CDR3 DNA reads TGTGCCAGCAGCTGGGGGACAGGGGACAATGAGCAGTTCTTC. This sequence encodes CASSWGTGDNEQFF.

The V call is TRBV30, the J call TRBJ2-2; D unclear. V was cut by 3 bases and J by 0 bases, with 8 bases left in between. The CDR3 has 14 amino acids. Germline assignment: CDR1 GTSNPN and CDR2 SVGIG (reference sequence). In DNA form, the CDR3 reads TGTGCCTGGAGAGCCCAGACGAACACCGGGGAGCTGTTTTTT. Translating it yields CAWRAQTNTGELFF.

This clonotype has ten or more counts. The CDR3 protein is CASTPRQGTEAFF. The DNA for the CDR3 is TGTGCCAGCACCCCGAGGCAAGGCACTGAAGCTTTCTTT. The rearrangement links TRBV7-2 to TRBJ1-1, with no clear D. The CDR3 is made up of 13 amino acids. Trimming pared 7 bases from V and 4 bases from J, leaving 13 bases between. The germline V gene has CDR1 SGHTA and CDR2 FQGNSA.

This clonotype was seen repeatedly, ten times or more. The rearrangement links TRBV5-1 to TRBJ2-7, with 12 bases identical to TRBD2. The CDR3 totals 18 residues. The V segment lost 4 bases and the J segment 3 bases; nucleotides outside the gene matches: 14. Germline CDR1 and CDR2: SGHRS and YFSETQ. The CDR3 reads CASSKATSGRISGYEQYF. For the CDR3, the DNA is TGCGCCAGCAGCAAAGCGACTAGCGGGAGAATCTCCGGCTACGAGCAGTACTTC.

The table lists this clonotype with many counts. The J gene is TRBJ1-6, the V gene TRBV5-1; no definite D call. CDR3 size: 14 residues. Trimming stripped 4 bases from V and 5 bases from J, with 10 bases between. Germline CDR1 is SGHRS and CDR2 is YFSETQ. The CDR3 DNA reads as TGCGCCAGCAGCGGGGAAGGAAATAATTCACCCCTCCACTTT. Translating it yields CASSGEGNNSPLHF.

This clonotype was detected only a few times. The CDR3 reads CASAAGDRDTEAFF. The CDR3 nucleotides are TGTGCCAGTGCCGCTGGGGACAGGGACACTGAAGCTTTCTTT. The chain combines TRBV9 with TRBJ1-1; 9 nucleotides match TRBD1. Per the germline V gene, CDR1 is SGDLS and CDR2 is YYNGEE. The CDR3 consists of 14 residues. The V and J ends lost 8 bases and 3 bases, in that order; junction bases with no gene match: 8.

The chain recombines TRBV7-2 with TRBJ2-1, with TRBD2 identical over 10 bases. CDR1 and CDR2 from the germline V gene are SGHTA and FQGNSA. The J segment lost 3 bases and the V segment lost 5 bases, leaving 4 bases of the junction unmatched. This CDR3 region has 15 residues. CDR3 coding DNA: TGTGCCAGCAGCCAAGCGGGGGGGTTCTACAATGAGCAGTTCTTC. This encodes CASSQAGGFYNEQFF.

The gene calls are TRBV7-3 and TRBJ2-1; 15 bases are shared with TRBD2. The CDR3 runs to 19 residues. The germline V gene has CDR1 SGHTA and CDR2 FQGTGA. V lost 2 bases and J lost 9; bases outside the gene matches: 14. CDR3 in DNA: TGTGCCAGCAGCTTACGTAGGACTAGCGGGGGGGGCCAGAAGGGTGAGCAGTTCTTC. This sequence encodes CASSLRRTSGGGQKGEQFF.

This clonotype was counted ten times or more. This chain uses TRBV28 with TRBJ2-7; D may be TRBD1 (5 bases). The germline gives CDR1 MDHEN, CDR2 SYDVKM. The CDR3 contains 14 residues. The V end was cut by 8 bases, the J end by 3 bases, with 17 bases between. The CDR3 DNA reads as TGTGCCAGCCCTCCAAGTAGGGGCTTCTACGAGCAGTACTTC. Its protein is CASPPSRGFYEQYF.

The J gene is TRBJ2-5, the V gene TRBV5-8, with 10 bases matching TRBD1. In germline, CDR1 is SGHTS, CDR2 YDEGEE. The CDR3 sequence is 15 residues long. V was clipped by 4 bases and J by 6 bases; unmatched bases: 9. The CDR3 region has the DNA TGTGCCAGCAGCCGTACCCGGGACAGGGGACAGACCCAGTACTTC. It codes for CASSRTRDRGQTQYF.

This clonotype was counted a few times. V and J are TRBV11-2 and TRBJ1-1; no firm D call. The V end was cut by 3 bases, the J end by 1 base, with 12 bases between. The CDR3 has 15 residues. The V gene's germline CDR1 is SGHAT and CDR2 FQNNGV. The CDR3 is CASSFRWGENTEAFF. The DNA for the CDR3 is TGTGCCAGCAGCTTTAGATGGGGAGAGAACACTGAAGCTTTCTTT.